Following are 3 T cell receptor beta chains from one sample sequenced in a study of breast tumors, draining lymph nodes, adjacent tissues. TCRdb passed the multiplex PCR reads through MiXCR, listing each CDR3 protein once. The profile covers fewer than 200,000 distinct CDR3 sequences, with 30% to 35% appearing a single time and 3.5% to 4.5% taken by the ten largest. Breast cancer patients provided tissue from their axillary draining lymph nodes. Sample: axillary lymph node tissue. The receptors were gathered from a female donor with breast cancer. Some clones in this sample may be carry-over from other donors' samples.

In its sample, this clonotype was seen a few times. The chain links TRBV27 to TRBJ2-2; a weak D match, TRBD2 (6 bases). Looked up from germline, CDR1 is MNHEY and CDR2 is SMNVEV (reference sequence). The CDR3 consists of 17 residues. V lost 4 bases and J lost 7, with 22 bases in between. DNA of the CDR3: TGTGCCAGCAGTTCCTCTGGTATGGGGGGTGGTCGCGGGGAGCTGTTTTTT. Amino acid sequence: CASSSSGMGGGRGELFF.

This chain joins TRBV10-1 and TRBJ1-1, with 10 bases fitting TRBD1. V lost 4 bases and J lost 10; bases outside the gene matches: 6. This CDR3 has 13 amino acids. Germline V lookup: CDR1 WNHNN, CDR2 SYGVQD (reference sequence). The CDR3 region is CASSGGTGDLAFF. The CDR3 bases are TGCGCCAGCAGTGGCGGGACAGGGGATTTAGCTTTCTTT.

Ten or more counts support this clonotype. This rearrangement joins TRBV15 to TRBJ2-5, with a weak D call TRBD2 (6 bases). There are 15 residues in the CDR3. V lost 0 bases and J 5 bases, leaving 13 bases between the germline ends. Germline CDR1 is LNHNV and CDR2 is YYDKDF (reference sequence). This chain's CDR3 is CATSRERDWVETQYF. The CDR3 DNA sequence: TGTGCCACCAGCAGAGAGAGGGACTGGGTGGAGACCCAGTACTTC. The full variable domain, in which reference TRBV15 and TRBJ2-5 provide the parts outside the CDR3, is DAMVIQNPRYQVTQFGKPVTLSCSQTLNHNVMYWYQQKSSQAPKLLFHYYDKDFNNEADTPDNFQSRRPNTSFCFLDIRSPGLGDTAMYLCATSRERDWVETQYFGPGTRLLVL.